The clone carrying this T cell receptor (beta chain) occurred once. Its specificity is not known. From germline, CDR1 is DFQATT and CDR2 SNEGSKA (reference sequence). The CDR3 is 11 residues long. Profiled with immunoSEQ multiplex PCR; TCRdb holds only in-frame clones, not every one. The data show 37,000 or so clones, about 80% seen once. The data derive from a study of OX40 agonist ivuxolimab in advanced cancers. The wider study: Checkpoint inhibitors had been given previously to about 38% of patients.

Study-wide results and caveats: Averaged across samples, CD8+ T cells carried more expanded clones than CD4+ did.

Patients were ineligible given autoimmune disease history or systemic immunosuppression. The chain links TRBV20-1 to TRBJ2-5, with D uncertain. This specimen was CD4+ or CD8+ T cells sorted from blood, taken in a trial of the OX40 agonist ivuxolimab. This receptor was identified in an adult with an advanced solid tumor such as melanoma, head and neck, liver or kidney cancer. CDR3 loop: CSGLYQETQYF. The CDR3 bases are TGCAGCGGTCTGTACCAAGAGACCCAGTACTTC.